The clone carrying this T cell receptor beta chain was picked up a small number of times. Some clones are missing from TCRdb's copy, which holds only in-frame ones; the method was immunoSEQ multiplex PCR. The data contain nearly 25,000 clones, 55% to 80% of them seen just once; the ten biggest clones take up 8.5% to 10%. These data originate in a study of early stage breast cancer tumors. The ends lost 6 bases at V and 0 bases at J; junction bases unmatched: 4. This CDR3 contains 15 residues. Germline values: CDR1 MNHNY, CDR2 SVGAGI (reference sequence). This receptor was identified in a person aged 55-75 years with breast cancer. The sample comprised breast tumor tissue. The rearrangement links TRBV6-6 to TRBJ2-3, with 9 nucleotides matching TRBD2. The CDR3 reads CASSATSGSTDTQYF. For the CDR3, the DNA is TGTGCCAGCAGCGCCACTAGCGGGAGCACAGATACGCAGTATTTT.